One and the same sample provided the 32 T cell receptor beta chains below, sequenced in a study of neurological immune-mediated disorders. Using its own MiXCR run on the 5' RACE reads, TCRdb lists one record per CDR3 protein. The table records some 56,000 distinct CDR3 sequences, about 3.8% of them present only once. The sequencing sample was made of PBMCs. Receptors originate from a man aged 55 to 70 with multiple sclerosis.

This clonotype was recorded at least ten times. The CDR3, as DNA: TGTGCCAGCAGCTTAATCGGGACTGGAAACACCATATATTTT. Protein sequence: CASSLIGTGNTIYF. The chain is built from TRBV13 and TRBJ1-3; the D is unclear. This CDR3 region has 14 residues. Trimming removed 2 bases from V and 2 bases from J, with 7 bases in between. Germline CDR1 reads PRHDT; CDR2 reads FYEKMQ (reference sequence).

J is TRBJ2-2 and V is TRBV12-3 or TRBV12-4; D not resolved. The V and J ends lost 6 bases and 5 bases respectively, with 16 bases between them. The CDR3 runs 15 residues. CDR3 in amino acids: CASRPGGNLTGELFF. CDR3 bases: TGTGCCAGCAGACCAGGTGGAAACTTGACCGGGGAGCTGTTTTTT.

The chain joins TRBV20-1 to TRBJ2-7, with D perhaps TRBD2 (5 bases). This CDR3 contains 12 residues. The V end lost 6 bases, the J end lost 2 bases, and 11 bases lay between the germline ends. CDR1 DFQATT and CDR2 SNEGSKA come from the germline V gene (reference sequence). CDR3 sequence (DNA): TGCAGTGCCCACCCCGGGACCTACGAGCAGTACTTC. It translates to CSAHPGTYEQYF.

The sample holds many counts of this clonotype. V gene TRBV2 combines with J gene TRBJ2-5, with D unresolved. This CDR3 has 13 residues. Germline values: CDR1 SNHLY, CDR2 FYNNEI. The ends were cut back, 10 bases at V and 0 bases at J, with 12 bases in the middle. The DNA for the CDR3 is TGTGCCAACGAACGACGGTACCAAGAGACCCAGTACTTC. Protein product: CANERRYQETQYF.

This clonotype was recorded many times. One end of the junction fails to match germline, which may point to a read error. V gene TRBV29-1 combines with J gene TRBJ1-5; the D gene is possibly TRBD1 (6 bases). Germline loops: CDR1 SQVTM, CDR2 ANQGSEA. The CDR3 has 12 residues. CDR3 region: CSVEDSYQAQHF. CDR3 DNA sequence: TGCAGCGTTGAGGACAGCTATCAGGCCCAGCATTTT.

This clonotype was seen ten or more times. The CDR3: CASSLPGGLGNEQFF. As DNA, the CDR3 is TGTGCCAGCAGCCTGCCAGGGGGGCTAGGCAATGAGCAGTTCTTC. V gene TRBV5-6 combines with J gene TRBJ2-1; maybe TRBD1 (7 bases). This CDR3 contains 15 residues. The germline gives CDR1 SGHDT, CDR2 YYEEEE. Deletions cut 4 bases from V and 6 bases from J, with 17 bases between.

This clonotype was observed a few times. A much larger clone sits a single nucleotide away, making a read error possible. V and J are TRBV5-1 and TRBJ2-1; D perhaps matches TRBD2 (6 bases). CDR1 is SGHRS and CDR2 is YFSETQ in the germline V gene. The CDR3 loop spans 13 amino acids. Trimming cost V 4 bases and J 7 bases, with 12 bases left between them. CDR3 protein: CASSPNGGNEQFF. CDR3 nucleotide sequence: TGCGCCAGCAGCCCCAATGGGGGGAATGAGCAGTTCTTC. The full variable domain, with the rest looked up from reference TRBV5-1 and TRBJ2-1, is KAGVTQTPRYLIKTRGQQVTLSCSPISGHRSVSWYQQTPGQGLQFLFEYFSETQRNKGNFPGRFSGRQFSNSRSEMNVSTLELGDSALYLCASSPNGGNEQFFGPGTRLTVL.

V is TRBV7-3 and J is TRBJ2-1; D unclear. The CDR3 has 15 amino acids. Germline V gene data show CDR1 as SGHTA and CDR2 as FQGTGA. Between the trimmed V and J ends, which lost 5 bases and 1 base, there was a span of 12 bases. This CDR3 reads CASSEHSASYNEQFF. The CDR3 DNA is TGTGCCAGCAGCGAACACTCTGCTTCCTACAATGAGCAGTTCTTC.

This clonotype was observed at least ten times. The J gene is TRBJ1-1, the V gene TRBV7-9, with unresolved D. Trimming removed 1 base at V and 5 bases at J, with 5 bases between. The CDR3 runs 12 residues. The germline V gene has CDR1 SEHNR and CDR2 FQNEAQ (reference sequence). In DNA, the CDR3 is TGTGCCAGCAGCTTAGTTCCGACTGAAGCTTTCTTT. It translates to CASSLVPTEAFF.

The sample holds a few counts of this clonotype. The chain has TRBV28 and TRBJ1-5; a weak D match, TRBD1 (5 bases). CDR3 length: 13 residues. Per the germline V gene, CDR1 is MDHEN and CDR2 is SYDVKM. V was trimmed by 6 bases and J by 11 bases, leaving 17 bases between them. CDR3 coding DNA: TGTGCCAGCAGATCGACAGACCGTTTGTCCCAGCATTTT. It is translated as CASRSTDRLSQHF.

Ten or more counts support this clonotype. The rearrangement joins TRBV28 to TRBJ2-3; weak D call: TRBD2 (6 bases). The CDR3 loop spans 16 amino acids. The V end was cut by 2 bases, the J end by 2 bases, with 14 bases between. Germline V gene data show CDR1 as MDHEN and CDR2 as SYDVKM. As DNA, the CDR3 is TGTGCCAGCAGTTTAATCGGGCGGGGCCTCACAGATACGCAGTATTTT. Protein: CASSLIGRGLTDTQYF. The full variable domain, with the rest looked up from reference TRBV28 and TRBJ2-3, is DVKVTQSSRYLVKRTGEKVFLECVQDMDHENMFWYRQDPGLGLRLIYFSYDVKMKEKGDIPEGYSVSREKKERFSLILESASTNQTSMYLCASSLIGRGLTDTQYFGPGTRLTVL.

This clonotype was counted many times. The CDR3 is CASSGTANTEAFF. Written as DNA, the CDR3 is TGTGCCAGCAGCGGGACAGCTAACACTGAAGCTTTCTTT. V usage is TRBV9 and J usage is TRBJ1-1, with D perhaps matching TRBD1 (6 bases). CDR1 is SGDLS, CDR2 YYNGEE, per germline. The V gene lost 3 bases and the J gene lost 2 bases, with 8 bases spanning the gap. This CDR3 has 13 residues.

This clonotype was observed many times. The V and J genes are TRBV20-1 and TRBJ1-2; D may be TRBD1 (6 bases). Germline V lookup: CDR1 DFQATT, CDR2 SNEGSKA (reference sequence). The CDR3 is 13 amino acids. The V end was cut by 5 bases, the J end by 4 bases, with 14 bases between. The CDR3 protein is CSAWEPTGYGYTF. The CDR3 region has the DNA TGCAGTGCTTGGGAACCGACAGGCTATGGCTACACCTTC.

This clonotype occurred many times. The CDR3 bases are TGTGCCAGCAGCGCTTCTATACGGACGTGGGGCACTGAAGCTTTCTTT. Protein product: CASSASIRTWGTEAFF. J is TRBJ1-1 and V is TRBV5-4; D is ambiguous. CDR3 length: 16 residues. Germline CDR1 and CDR2: SGHNT and YYREEE (reference sequence). V dropped 4 bases and J dropped 4 bases, with 20 bases sitting between them.

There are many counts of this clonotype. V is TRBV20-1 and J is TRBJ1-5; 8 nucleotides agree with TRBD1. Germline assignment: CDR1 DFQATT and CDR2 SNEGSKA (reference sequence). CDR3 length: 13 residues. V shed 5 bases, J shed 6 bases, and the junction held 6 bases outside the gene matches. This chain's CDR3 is CSASQGASQPQHF. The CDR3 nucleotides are TGCAGTGCTTCCCAGGGGGCTAGTCAGCCCCAGCATTTT.

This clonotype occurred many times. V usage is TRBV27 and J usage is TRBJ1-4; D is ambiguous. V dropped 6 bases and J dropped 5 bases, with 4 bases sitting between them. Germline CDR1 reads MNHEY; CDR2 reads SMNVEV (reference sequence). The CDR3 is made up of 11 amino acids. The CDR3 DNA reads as TGTGCCAGCAGGGGGAATGAAAAACTGTTTTTT. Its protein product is CASRGNEKLFF. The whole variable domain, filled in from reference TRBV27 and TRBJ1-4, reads EAQVTQNPRYLITVTGKKLTVTCSQNMNHEYMSWYRQDPGLGLRQIYYSMNVEVTDKGDVPEGYKVSRKEKRNFPLILESPSPNQTSLYFCASRGNEKLFFGSGTQLSVL.

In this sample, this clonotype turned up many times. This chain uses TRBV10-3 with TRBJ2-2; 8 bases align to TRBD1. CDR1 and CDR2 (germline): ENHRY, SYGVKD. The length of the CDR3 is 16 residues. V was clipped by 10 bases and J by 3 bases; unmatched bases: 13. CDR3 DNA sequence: TGTGCCACCCGATTTCATGGACAGGGAGACACCGGGGAGCTGTTTTTT. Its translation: CATRFHGQGDTGELFF.

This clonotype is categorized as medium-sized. The CDR3 region has the DNA TGTGCCAGCAGCACCCGACAGGGAAGTAACGAAGAGACCCAGTACTTC. As protein: CASSTRQGSNEETQYF. V and J are TRBV11-1 and TRBJ2-5, with TRBD1 matching over 7 bases. There are 16 residues in the CDR3. The germline CDR1 and CDR2 sequences are SGHAT and FQDESV (reference sequence). V was clipped by 5 bases and J by 3 bases; unmatched bases: 12. The full variable domain, rest sourced from reference TRBV11-1 and TRBJ2-5, is EAEVAQSPRYKITEKSQAVAFWCDPISGHATLYWYRQILGQGPELLVQFQDESVVDDSQLPKDRFSAERLKGVDSTLKIQPAELGDSAMYLCASSTRQGSNEETQYFGPGTRLLVL.

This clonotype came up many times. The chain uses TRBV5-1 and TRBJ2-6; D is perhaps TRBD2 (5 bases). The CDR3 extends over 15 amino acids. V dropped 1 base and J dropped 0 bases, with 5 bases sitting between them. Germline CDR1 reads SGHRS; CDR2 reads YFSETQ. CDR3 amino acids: CASSLRGSGANVLTF. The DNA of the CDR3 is TGCGCCAGCAGCTTGCGGGGCTCTGGGGCCAACGTCCTGACTTTC. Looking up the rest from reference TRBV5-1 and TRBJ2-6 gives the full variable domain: KAGVTQTPRYLIKTRGQQVTLSCSPISGHRSVSWYQQTPGQGLQFLFEYFSETQRNKGNFPGRFSGRQFSNSRSEMNVSTLELGDSALYLCASSLRGSGANVLTFGAGSRLTVL.

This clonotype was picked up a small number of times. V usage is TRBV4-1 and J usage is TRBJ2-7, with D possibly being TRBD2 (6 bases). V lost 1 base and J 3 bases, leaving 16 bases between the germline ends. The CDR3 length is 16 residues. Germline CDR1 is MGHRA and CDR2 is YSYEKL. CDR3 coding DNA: TGCGCCAGCAGCCAAGTTGAAGGGGAGGATGGCTACGAGCAGTACTTC. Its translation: CASSQVEGEDGYEQYF.

Here the CDR3 DNA reads TGCAGTGCTCGGGGGTACTCGGTGACGAATGAAGCTTTCTTT. Translation gives CSARGYSVTNEAFF. The chain is built from TRBV20-1 and TRBJ1-1; a weak D match, TRBD1 (5 bases). Trimming removed 5 bases from V and 7 bases from J, with 20 bases in between. CDR1 DFQATT and CDR2 SNEGSKA come from the germline V gene (reference sequence). The length of the CDR3 is 14 residues.

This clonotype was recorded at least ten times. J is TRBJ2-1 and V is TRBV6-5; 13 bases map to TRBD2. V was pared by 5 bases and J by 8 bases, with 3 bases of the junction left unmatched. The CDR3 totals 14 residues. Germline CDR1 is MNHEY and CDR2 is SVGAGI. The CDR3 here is CASSTGLAGYEQFF. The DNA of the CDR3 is TGTGCCAGCAGTACGGGACTAGCGGGGTATGAGCAGTTCTTC.

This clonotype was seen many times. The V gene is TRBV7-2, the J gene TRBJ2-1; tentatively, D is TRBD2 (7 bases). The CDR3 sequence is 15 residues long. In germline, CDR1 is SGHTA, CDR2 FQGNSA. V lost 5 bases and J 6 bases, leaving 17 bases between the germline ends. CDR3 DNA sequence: TGTGCCAGCAGCCTCTTAGTTGGGGGGGCCAATGAGCAGTTCTTC. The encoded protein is CASSLLVGGANEQFF.

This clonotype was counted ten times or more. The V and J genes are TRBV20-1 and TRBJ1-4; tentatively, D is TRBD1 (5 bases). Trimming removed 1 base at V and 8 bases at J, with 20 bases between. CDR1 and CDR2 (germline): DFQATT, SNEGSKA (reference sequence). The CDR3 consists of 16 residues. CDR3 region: CSARGRSGIPGEKLFF. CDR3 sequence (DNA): TGCAGTGCTAGAGGAAGATCAGGGATCCCGGGGGAAAAACTGTTTTTT.

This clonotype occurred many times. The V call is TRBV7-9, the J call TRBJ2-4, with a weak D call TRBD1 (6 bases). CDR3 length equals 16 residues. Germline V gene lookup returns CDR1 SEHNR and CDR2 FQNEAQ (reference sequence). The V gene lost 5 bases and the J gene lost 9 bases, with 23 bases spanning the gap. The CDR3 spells CASSPPLGAPGPIQYF. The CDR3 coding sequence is TGTGCCAGCAGCCCGCCTTTGGGGGCGCCTGGGCCCATTCAGTACTTC.

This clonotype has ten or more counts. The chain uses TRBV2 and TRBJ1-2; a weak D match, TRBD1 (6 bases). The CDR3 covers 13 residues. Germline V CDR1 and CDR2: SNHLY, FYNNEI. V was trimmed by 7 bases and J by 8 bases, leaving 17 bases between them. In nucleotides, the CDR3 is TGTGCCAGCACCGCGTGGGGGGCCAGAGGCTACACCTTC. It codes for CASTAWGARGYTF.

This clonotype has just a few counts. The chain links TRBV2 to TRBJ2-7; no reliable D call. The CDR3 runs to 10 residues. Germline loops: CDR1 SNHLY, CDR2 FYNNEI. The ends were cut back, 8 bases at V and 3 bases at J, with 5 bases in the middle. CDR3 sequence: CASEDYEQYF. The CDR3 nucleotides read TGTGCCAGCGAAGACTACGAGCAGTACTTC.

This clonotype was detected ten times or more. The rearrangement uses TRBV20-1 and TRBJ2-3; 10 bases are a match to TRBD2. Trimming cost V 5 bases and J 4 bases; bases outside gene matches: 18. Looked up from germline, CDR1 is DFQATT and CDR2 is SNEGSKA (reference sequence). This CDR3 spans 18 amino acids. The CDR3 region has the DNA TGCAGTGCTCCCGGACATACTCCAAGCGGGGGGGGAGCAGATACGCAGTATTTT. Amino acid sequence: CSAPGHTPSGGGADTQYF.

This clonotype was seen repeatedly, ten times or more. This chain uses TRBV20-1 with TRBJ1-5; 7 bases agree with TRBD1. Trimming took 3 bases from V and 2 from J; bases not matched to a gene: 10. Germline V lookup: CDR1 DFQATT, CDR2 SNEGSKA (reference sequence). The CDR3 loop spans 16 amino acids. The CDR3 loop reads CSASPPPTGGNQPQHF. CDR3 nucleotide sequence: TGCAGTGCTAGCCCCCCCCCCACAGGGGGCAATCAGCCCCAGCATTTT.

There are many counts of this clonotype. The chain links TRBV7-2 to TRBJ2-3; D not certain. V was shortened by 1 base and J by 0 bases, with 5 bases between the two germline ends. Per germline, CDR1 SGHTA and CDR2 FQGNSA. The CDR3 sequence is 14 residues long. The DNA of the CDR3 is TGTGCCAGCAGCTTAGATGGCAGCACAGATACGCAGTATTTT. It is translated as CASSLDGSTDTQYF.

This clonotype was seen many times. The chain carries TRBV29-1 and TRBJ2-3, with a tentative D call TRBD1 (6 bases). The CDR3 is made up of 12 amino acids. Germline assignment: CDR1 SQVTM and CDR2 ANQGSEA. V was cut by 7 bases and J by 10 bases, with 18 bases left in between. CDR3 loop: CSGTHRALAQYF. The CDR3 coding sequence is TGCAGCGGAACTCACAGGGCCCTAGCGCAGTATTTT.

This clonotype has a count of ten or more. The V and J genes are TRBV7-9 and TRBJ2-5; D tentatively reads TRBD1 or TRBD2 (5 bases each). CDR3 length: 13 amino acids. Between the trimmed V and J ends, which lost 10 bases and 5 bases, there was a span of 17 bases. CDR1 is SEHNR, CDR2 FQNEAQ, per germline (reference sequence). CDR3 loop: CATTPGPGETQYF. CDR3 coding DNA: TGTGCCACCACTCCGGGGCCAGGGGAGACCCAGTACTTC.